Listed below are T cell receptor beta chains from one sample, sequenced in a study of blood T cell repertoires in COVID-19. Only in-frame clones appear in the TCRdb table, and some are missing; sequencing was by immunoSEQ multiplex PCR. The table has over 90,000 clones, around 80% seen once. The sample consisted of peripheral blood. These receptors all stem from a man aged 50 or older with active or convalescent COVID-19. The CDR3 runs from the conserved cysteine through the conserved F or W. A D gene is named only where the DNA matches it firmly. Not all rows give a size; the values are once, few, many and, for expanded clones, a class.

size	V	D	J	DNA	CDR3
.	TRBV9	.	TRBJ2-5	TGTGCCAGCAGCGTAAACAGCCAAGAGACCCAGTACTTC	CASSVNSQETQYF
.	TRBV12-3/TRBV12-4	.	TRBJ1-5	TGTGCCAGCAGTTTACCAGGTAATCAGCCCCAGCATTTT	CASSLPGNQPQHF
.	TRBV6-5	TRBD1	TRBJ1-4	TGTGCCGCTGGAGGGGGCGGGGATGAAAAACTGTTTTTT	CAAGGGGDEKLFF
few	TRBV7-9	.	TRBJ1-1	TGTGCCAGCAGCTTGGAGGACCCGAGTGGTTTCTTT	CASSLEDPSGFF
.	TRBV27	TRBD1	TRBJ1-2	TGTGCCAGCAGTTTATTACAGGGGGCGTATGGCTACACCTTC	CASSLLQGAYGYTF
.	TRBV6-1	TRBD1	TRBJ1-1	TGTGCCAGCAGTGAAGGGGCAGGGGGGAACACTGAAGCTTTCTTT	CASSEGAGGNTEAFF
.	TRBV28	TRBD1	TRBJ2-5	TGTGCCGGTTCCAGGGGGATCGGGACCCAGTACTTC	CAGSRGIGTQYF
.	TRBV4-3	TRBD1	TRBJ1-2	TGCGCCAGCAGCCGGACAAGATCGGGGGACAGTGGCGGCTACACCTTC	CASSRTRSGDSGGYTF
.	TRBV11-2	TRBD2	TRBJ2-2	TGTGCCAGCAGCTTCTCTGGCGGGGGGGGAGGCGGGGAGCTGTTTTTT	CASSFSGGGGGGELFF
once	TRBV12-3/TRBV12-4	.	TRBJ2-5	TGTGCCAGCAGGGCCACAGGGCTGGAGACCCAGTACTTC	CASRATGLETQYF
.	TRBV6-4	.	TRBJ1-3	TGTGCCAGCAGTGAAAGGGCCAGGGTGACTGGAAACACCATATATTTT	CASSERARVTGNTIYF
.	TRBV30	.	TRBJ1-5	TGTGCCTGGAGTCCGGATCGGGTTCAGCCCCAGCATTTT	CAWSPDRVQPQHF
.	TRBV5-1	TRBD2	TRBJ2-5	TGCGCCAGCGGTAGCGGGGAGCCAGGGACCCAGTACTTC	CASGSGEPGTQYF
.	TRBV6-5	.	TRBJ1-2	TGTGCCAGCAGTTACTCGACAGGAAACTATGGCTACACCTTC	CASSYSTGNYGYTF
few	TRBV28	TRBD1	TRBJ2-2	TGTGCCAGCCAGACAGGGGACCACACCGGGGAGCTGTTTTTT	CASQTGDHTGELFF
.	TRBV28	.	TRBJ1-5	TGTGCCAGCAGTCCGCATGGGGGGATCTACGAAGGGCAGCCCCAGCATTTT	CASSPHGGIYEGQPQHF
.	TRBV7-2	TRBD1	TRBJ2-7	TGTGCCAGCAGTCTACAGGGGGGATTGGGCTACGAGCAGTACTTC	CASSLQGGLGYEQYF
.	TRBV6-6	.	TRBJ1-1	TGTGCCAGCAGCAACACCGGGGGGACTGAAGCTTTCTTT	CASSNTGGTEAFF
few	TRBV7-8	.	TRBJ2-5	TGTGCCAGCAGCTTAAACAGAGAGACCCAGTACTTC	CASSLNRETQYF
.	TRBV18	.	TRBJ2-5	TGTGCCAGCTCACCACCCCAACTGGAGACCCAGTACTTC	CASSPPQLETQYF
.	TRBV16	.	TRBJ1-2	TGTGCCAGCAGCCAATCGCAACTTAACTATGGCTACACCTTC	CASSQSQLNYGYTF
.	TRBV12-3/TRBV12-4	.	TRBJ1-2	TGTGCCAGCAGTTTCAACAGGAACTATGGCTACACCTTC	CASSFNRNYGYTF
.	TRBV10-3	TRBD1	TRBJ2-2	TGTGCCATCAGTGAAGACAGGGGATCCGGGGAGCTGTTTTTT	CAISEDRGSGELFF
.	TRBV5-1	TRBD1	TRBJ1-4	TGCGCCAGCAGGGGAACGGGGACAGTTAATGAAAAACTGTTTTTT	CASRGTGTVNEKLFF
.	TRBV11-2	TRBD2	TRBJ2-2	TGTGCCAGCAGCCAAAGGACTAGCTGGCTGGGCACCGGGGAGCTGTTTTTT	CASSQRTSWLGTGELFF
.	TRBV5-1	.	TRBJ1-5	TGCGCCAGCAGCTTGCAGGGCGACAATCAGCCCCAGCATTTT	CASSLQGDNQPQHF
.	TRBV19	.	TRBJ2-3	TGTGCCAGTAGTTCTGGGACACTTTACACAGATACGCAGTATTTT	CASSSGTLYTDTQYF
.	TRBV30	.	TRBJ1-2	TGTGCCCGTTCGGGGGGGGGATTCTATGGCTACACCTTC	CARSGGGFYGYTF
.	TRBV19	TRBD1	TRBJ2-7	TGTGCCAGTAGTCCCCGGACAGGGGCGAGCTACGAGCAGTACTTC	CASSPRTGASYEQYF